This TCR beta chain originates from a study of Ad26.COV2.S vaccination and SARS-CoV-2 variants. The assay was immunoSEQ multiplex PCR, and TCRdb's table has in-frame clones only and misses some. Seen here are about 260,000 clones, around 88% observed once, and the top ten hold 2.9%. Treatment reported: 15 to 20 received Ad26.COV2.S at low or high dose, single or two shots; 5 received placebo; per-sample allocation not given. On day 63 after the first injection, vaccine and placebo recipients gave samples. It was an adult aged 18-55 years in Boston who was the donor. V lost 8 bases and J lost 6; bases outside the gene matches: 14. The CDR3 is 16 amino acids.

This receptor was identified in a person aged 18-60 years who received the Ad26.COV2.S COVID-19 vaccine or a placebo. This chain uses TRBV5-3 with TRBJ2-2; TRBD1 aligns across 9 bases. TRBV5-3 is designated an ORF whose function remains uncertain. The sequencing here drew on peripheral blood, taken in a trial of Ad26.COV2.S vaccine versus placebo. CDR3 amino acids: CARRTSGQGKAGELFF. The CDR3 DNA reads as TGTGCCAGGCGAACTTCAGGACAGGGGAAGGCCGGGGAGCTGTTTTTT.